The subject of this entry is one TCR beta chain. This sample is part of a study of blood T cell repertoires in COVID-19. About the study: The study drew acute and convalescent COVID-19 samples from the United States, Italy and Spain. Sources were T cells, B-cell-depleted T cells, or PBMCs; the material itself was cDNA or gDNA.

As originally analysed: How many nucleated cells were present was estimated from reference gene primer amplification. Sequenced by immunoSEQ multiplex PCR; TCRdb stores in-frame clones only, minus some. That table gives V, J and clone size, and the DNA gave D and trimming. The table has 80,000 to 100,000 clones, 81% seen once; the top ten hold 4% to 5.5%. Sample: peripheral blood. The receptor was isolated from a man in his sixties with acute or convalescent COVID-19.

CDR3 sequence reads: CASSRLAGGPSSYNEQFF. The CDR3 DNA reads TGTGCCAGCAGTCGTTTAGCGGGGGGGCCCAGCTCCTACAATGAGCAGTTCTTC. This chain joins TRBV6-6 and TRBJ2-1; 11 nucleotides line up with TRBD2. V was pared by 5 bases and J by 0 bases, with 9 bases of the junction left unmatched. The germline V gene encodes CDR1 MNHNY and CDR2 SVGAGI (reference sequence). The CDR3 is 18 amino acids.